The clone carrying this TCR beta chain was seen at least ten times. Its antigen remains unidentified. Unique molecular identifiers were incorporated when the TCRbeta library was constructed. A single record per CDR3 protein comes from TCRdb applying MiXCR to the PCR reads. The data contain approximately 31,000 distinct CDR3 sequences, around 6.6% of them singletons. The data were obtained in a study of T-cell reconstitution after alpha-beta-depleted transplantation in children. Study-level points and caveats: Surviving recipient cells, namely T cells and thymic progenitors, were the source of high day-60 TCRbeta diversity in some patients. Several hundred rapidly expanded clones from non-depleted graft cells reportedly supplied alpha-beta T cells about two months post-transplant. Fresh T-cell production supplied most of the T-cell counts and diversity seen one year after transplant.

The germline gives CDR1 MGHDK, CDR2 SYGVNS. Trimming removed 5 bases from V and 8 bases from J, with 18 bases in between. CDR3 length: 14 amino acids. The sequencing here drew on peripheral blood, taken 60 days after TCRalphabeta/CD19-depleted stem cell transplant. The source of this sequence is a child less than two years old who had a stem cell transplant for acute myeloid leukemia, so the T cells may come from the graft donor. The chain is built from TRBV25-1 and TRBJ1-2; possibly TRBD1 for D (5 bases). The CDR3 DNA reads as TGTGCCAGCAGTTGGGGCAGATCCTGGGGGGGCTACACCTTC. Residues: CASSWGRSWGGYTF.